The 29 T cell receptor beta chains below were found in one sample sequenced in a study of T cell clonotyping in hematopoietic cell transplantation. Profiled with immunoSEQ multiplex PCR; TCRdb holds only in-frame clones, not every one. The repertoire has around 16,000 clones, about two thirds of them found once; the top ten carry 12%. The sample consisted of PBMCs, taken 30 days after allogeneic stem cell transplant. Every receptor here comes from a male patient aged 50 to 59 who had an allogeneic stem cell transplant from an unrelated donor, so T cells may come from the graft donor. Some clones in this sample may be carry-over from other donors' samples.

CDR3 amino acids: CAINGPSYEQYF. In nucleotides, the CDR3 is TGTGCCATCAACGGGCCTTCCTACGAGCAGTACTTC. The V call is TRBV2, the J call TRBJ2-7; no firm D call. The V gene lost 10 bases and the J gene lost 1 base, with 11 bases spanning the gap. The CDR3 is made up of 12 amino acids. Germline assignment: CDR1 SNHLY and CDR2 FYNNEI.

The V gene is TRBV30, the J gene TRBJ1-2; D not certain. The CDR3 length is 12 residues. Between the trimmed V and J ends, which lost 5 bases and 5 bases, there was a span of 12 bases. CDR1 and CDR2 (germline): GTSNPN, SVGIG (reference sequence). CDR3 in DNA: TGTGCCTGGGAGAGGGAAGTTTATGGCTACACCTTC. Its protein is CAWEREVYGYTF. Full variable domain (missing parts from reference TRBV30 and TRBJ1-2): SQTIHQWPATLVQPVGSPLSLECTVEGTSNPNLYWYRQAAGRGLQLLFYSVGIGQISSEVPQNLSASRPQDRQFILSSKKLLLSDSGFYLCAWEREVYGYTFGSGTRLTVV.

The J gene is TRBJ1-1, the V gene TRBV14; D uncertain. The CDR3 extends over 15 amino acids. Looked up from germline, CDR1 is SGHDN and CDR2 is FVKESK. V lost 1 base and J lost 7, with 16 bases in between. CDR3 sequence reads: CASSQVYKYGNEAFF. In DNA, the CDR3 is TGTGCCAGCAGCCAAGTATACAAGTACGGAAATGAAGCTTTCTTT. Full variable domain (remainder filled in from reference TRBV14 and TRBJ1-1): EAGVTQFPSHSVIEKGQTVTLRCDPISGHDNLYWYRRVMGKEIKFLLHFVKESKQDESGMPNNRFLAERTGGTYSTLKVQPAELEDSGVYFCASSQVYKYGNEAFFGQGTRLTVV.

V is TRBV25-1 and J is TRBJ2-2, with 9 bases matching TRBD2. With 0 bases clipped from V and 4 bases from J, the junction kept 9 bases outside the gene matches. Germline V gene sequence: CDR1 MGHDK, CDR2 SYGVNS. This CDR3 is 18 amino acids long. CDR3 residues: CASSEYDGAGGGTGELFF. Written as DNA, the CDR3 is TGTGCCAGCAGTGAATATGACGGGGCGGGAGGGGGCACCGGGGAGCTGTTTTTT. The complete variable domain, with remaining parts taken from reference TRBV25-1 and TRBJ2-2, reads EADIYQTPRYLVIGTGKKITLECSQTMGHDKMYWYQQDPGMELHLIHYSYGVNSTEKGDLSSESTVSRIRTEHFPLTLESARPSHTSQYLCASSEYDGAGGGTGELFFGEGSRLTVL.

This chain links TRBV11-2 with TRBJ2-3; maybe TRBD2 (6 bases). The V gene lost 5 bases and the J gene lost 0 bases, with 21 bases spanning the gap. This CDR3 contains 18 residues. Germline loops: CDR1 SGHAT, CDR2 FQNNGV. CDR3 DNA: TGTGCCAGCAGCCTAGGCCACGGGAGAGGTTATAGCACAGATACGCAGTATTTT. As protein: CASSLGHGRGYSTDTQYF.

The chain couples TRBV30 to TRBJ1-3, with a weak D call TRBD1 (5 bases). Germline values: CDR1 GTSNPN, CDR2 SVGIG (reference sequence). CDR3 length: 11 residues. V was clipped by 5 bases and J by 7 bases, with 9 bases between them. CDR3 loop: CAWAGGNTIYF. As DNA, the CDR3 is TGTGCCTGGGCTGGGGGGAACACCATATATTTT.

The V and J genes are TRBV7-7 and TRBJ2-5; D is unresolved. CDR3 length equals 15 residues. Trimming stripped 1 base from V and 4 bases from J, with 13 bases between. The V gene's germline CDR1 is SSHAT and CDR2 FNYEAQ (reference sequence). The CDR3 nucleotides read TGTGCCAGCAGCTTAGATCTGGGAAAAGGAGAGACCCAGTACTTC. It specifies CASSLDLGKGETQYF.

This clone has a handful of counts. This chain joins TRBV27 and TRBJ1-2; D is perhaps TRBD1 (5 bases). The V gene lost 2 bases and the J gene lost 5 bases, with 15 bases spanning the gap. This CDR3 spans 15 amino acids. Germline V gene data show CDR1 as MNHEY and CDR2 as SMNVEV (reference sequence). CDR3 coding DNA: TGTGCCAGCAGTTTAGGTGGACCCGGGGGATATGGCTACACCTTC. It is translated as CASSLGGPGGYGYTF.

The chain links TRBV6-5 to TRBJ1-2; the D is unclear. Trimming took 6 bases from V and 7 from J, leaving 9 bases between them. Germline-derived CDR1 and CDR2 are MNHEY and SVGAGI. This CDR3 has 11 residues. The chain's CDR3 is CASRAASGYTF. Here the CDR3 DNA reads TGTGCCAGCAGAGCAGCCTCTGGCTACACCTTC.

In this sample, this clone turned up a few times. This chain links TRBV19 with TRBJ1-5, with 7 positions matching TRBD1. Germline V gene sequence: CDR1 LNHDA, CDR2 SQIVND (reference sequence). The CDR3 is made up of 14 amino acids. V lost 5 bases to trimming and J lost 5 bases; unmatched junction nucleotides: 6. CDR3 DNA: TGTGCCAGTAGTTGGCCAGGGGGTTATCAGCCCCAGCATTTT. Translated, it gives CASSWPGGYQPQHF.

J is TRBJ2-7 and V is TRBV6-6; D gene uncertain. From germline, CDR1 is MNHNY and CDR2 SVGAGI (reference sequence). The CDR3 totals 12 residues. Trimming stripped 3 bases from V and 6 bases from J, with 9 bases between. This CDR3 reads CASSYDPAEQYF. The DNA of the CDR3 is TGTGCCAGCAGTTATGATCCGGCCGAGCAGTACTTC.

The chain uses TRBV29-1 and TRBJ1-1, with 7 bases that match TRBD1. Germline-derived CDR1 and CDR2 are SQVTM and ANQGSEA. CDR3 length: 16 residues. Germline trimming cut 6 bases from V and 0 bases from J; bases unmatched to any gene: 13. CDR3 nucleotide sequence: TGCAGCGTGAAACCGGGACAGCGCCTTATGAACACTGAAGCTTTCTTT. Translation gives CSVKPGQRLMNTEAFF.

The V call is TRBV4-1, the J call TRBJ2-3; possibly TRBD2 for D (5 bases). CDR3 length equals 15 residues. V was pared by 4 bases and J by 2 bases, with 13 bases between. Looked up from germline, CDR1 is MGHRA and CDR2 is YSYEKL. CDR3 residues: CASSLSGTFTDTQYF. The CDR3 DNA sequence: TGCGCCAGCAGCCTGAGCGGAACTTTCACAGATACGCAGTATTTT.

By sample fraction, this clone is large. The CDR3 DNA sequence: TGTGCCAGCAGTTCGACGACAGGGGTTGGTGGCTACACCTTC. Translation: CASSSTTGVGGYTF. The chain recombines TRBV27 with TRBJ1-2, with 8 bases matching TRBD1. Germline-derived CDR1 and CDR2 are MNHEY and SMNVEV (reference sequence). There are 14 residues in the CDR3. V lost 4 bases, J lost 7 bases, and 8 bases stayed unmatched.

This clone is labeled as medium-sized. The chain combines TRBV7-2 with TRBJ2-5, with TRBD1 identical over 7 bases. V gave up 1 base and J gave up 6 bases; unmatched junction bases: 5. There are 14 residues in the CDR3. Germline V CDR1 and CDR2: SGHTA, FQGNSA. CDR3 nucleotide sequence: TGTGCCAGCAGCTTAGAAGGGGGCGCGAAGACCCAGTACTTC. Translation gives CASSLEGGAKTQYF.

The chain uses TRBV7-2 and TRBJ2-7; D remains unclear. V dropped 1 base and J dropped 0 bases, with 1 base sitting between them. This CDR3 has 12 amino acids. The germline V gene encodes CDR1 SGHTA and CDR2 FQGNSA. The CDR3 DNA is TGTGCCAGCAGCTTAGTCTCCTACGAGCAGTACTTC. This codes for CASSLVSYEQYF.

The V and J genes are TRBV13 and TRBJ2-7, with a possible D match to TRBD2 (6 bases). Deletions cut 1 base from V and 2 bases from J, with 9 bases between. Germline V gene data show CDR1 as PRHDT and CDR2 as FYEKMQ (reference sequence). The CDR3 sequence is 14 residues long. CDR3 sequence: CASSLAGEPYEQYF. The CDR3 region has the DNA TGTGCCAGCAGCTTAGCGGGAGAGCCCTACGAGCAGTACTTC.

The rearrangement links TRBV28 to TRBJ2-7; 8 bases match TRBD2. Germline CDR1 reads MDHEN; CDR2 reads SYDVKM. Losses at the gene ends were 5 bases for V and 5 bases for J; bases not matched to a gene: 5. The CDR3 totals 13 residues. The CDR3 region is CASSHRGGDEQYF. The CDR3 DNA sequence: TGTGCCAGCAGTCACCGGGGGGGTGACGAGCAGTACTTC.

This clone turned up a few times. The rearrangement joins TRBV29-1 to TRBJ2-2, with D perhaps being TRBD1 or TRBD2 (5 bases each). The V end lost 3 bases, the J end lost 4 bases, and 15 bases lay between the germline ends. This CDR3 contains 15 residues. Germline V gene lookup returns CDR1 SQVTM and CDR2 ANQGSEA. Here the CDR3 DNA reads TGCAGCGTTGATGGGGGTGGCGGGCGCACCGGGGAGCTGTTTTTT. Amino acids: CSVDGGGGRTGELFF.

Only a few counts were recorded for this clone. The chain is built from TRBV28 and TRBJ1-1, with D unresolved. Germline loops: CDR1 MDHEN, CDR2 SYDVKM. CDR3 length equals 20 residues. V was trimmed by 6 bases and J by 3 bases, leaving 32 bases between them. The CDR3 is CASSPLPVRPRTSGDTEAFF. The DNA for the CDR3 is TGTGCCAGCAGCCCACTCCCCGTCCGACCAAGGACTTCGGGTGACACTGAAGCTTTCTTT.

This chain uses TRBV25-1 with TRBJ2-1, with TRBD2 matching over 7 bases. This CDR3 spans 13 amino acids. Germline CDR1 is MGHDK and CDR2 is SYGVNS. With 8 bases clipped from V and 4 bases from J, the junction kept 5 bases outside the gene matches. The CDR3 here is CASSGTTYNEQFF. As DNA, the CDR3 is TGTGCCAGCTCCGGGACTACTTACAATGAGCAGTTCTTC.

This chain links TRBV25-1 with TRBJ2-5, with 7 nucleotides matching TRBD2. There are 15 residues in the CDR3. The J segment lost 2 bases and the V segment lost 6 bases, leaving 9 bases of the junction unmatched. In germline, CDR1 is MGHDK, CDR2 SYGVNS. The DNA of the CDR3 is TGTGCCAGCAGGACGGGTCTAGCGGATCAAGAGACCCAGTACTTC. The encoded protein is CASRTGLADQETQYF.

The CDR3 is CASRDPGEGHYGYTF. DNA for the CDR3: TGTGCCAGCAGGGATCCCGGGGAGGGACACTATGGCTACACCTTC. The chain is built from TRBV11-2 and TRBJ1-2, with a possible D match to TRBD1 (5 bases). Germline CDR1 is SGHAT and CDR2 is FQNNGV. The CDR3 spans 15 residues. Trimming took 6 bases from V and 3 from J, leaving 17 bases between them.

The chain joins TRBV30 to TRBJ2-7; 9 bases line up with TRBD1. V was pared by 4 bases and J by 6 bases, with 7 bases of the junction left unmatched. This CDR3 comprises 13 residues. The germline V gene encodes CDR1 GTSNPN and CDR2 SVGIG (reference sequence). CDR3 residues: CAWTRDRVTEQYF. The CDR3 DNA reads TGTGCCTGGACCCGGGACAGGGTGACCGAGCAGTACTTC.

The chain is built from TRBV30 and TRBJ2-1, with D unclear. The germline gives CDR1 GTSNPN, CDR2 SVGIG (reference sequence). The germline V and J ends were trimmed by 3 bases and 5 bases, with 14 bases remaining between them. The CDR3 contains 14 residues. The CDR3 bases are TGTGCCTGGAGGGCAGAGTCTAGGGACAATGAGCAGTTCTTC. The encoded protein is CAWRAESRDNEQFF.

The V call is TRBV29-1, the J call TRBJ2-7; the D is unclear. Germline CDR1 is SQVTM and CDR2 is ANQGSEA. The CDR3 is 12 residues long. Deletions cut 3 bases from V and 3 bases from J, with 9 bases between. The CDR3 nucleotides are TGCAGCGTTGAGGGGTCAGGCTACGAGCAGTACTTC. Translated, it gives CSVEGSGYEQYF.

This clone appeared a few times. The sample holds other DNA sequences that translate to the same CDR3. V gene TRBV30 combines with J gene TRBJ2-7, with a tentative D call TRBD1 (5 bases). The CDR3 runs to 13 residues. Germline V gene lookup returns CDR1 GTSNPN and CDR2 SVGIG (reference sequence). Trimming shortened V by 3 bases and J by 1 base, and 10 bases separated the two germline ends. CDR3 DNA sequence: TGTGCCTGGAGCCGCGACAGTTCCTACGAGCAGTACTTC. Translating gives CAWSRDSSYEQYF.

This chain links TRBV30 with TRBJ2-7; a possible D gene is TRBD1 (6 bases). CDR1 and CDR2 (germline): GTSNPN, SVGIG (reference sequence). The CDR3 has 11 residues. Deletions cut 5 bases from V and 7 bases from J, with 12 bases between. The CDR3 bases are TGTGCCTGGGTGGGGGCAGGGGAGCAGTACTTC. Amino acids: CAWVGAGEQYF.

This clone has a single count. This chain connects TRBV4-1 to TRBJ2-3; D not certain. This CDR3 has 14 residues. Between the trimmed V and J ends, which lost 2 bases and 1 base, there was a span of 7 bases. The V gene's germline CDR1 is MGHRA and CDR2 YSYEKL. CDR3 in amino acids: CASSQRSGTDTQYF. The CDR3 DNA reads TGCGCCAGCAGCCAAAGGAGCGGCACAGATACGCAGTATTTT.